This T cell receptor beta chain originates from a study of OX40 agonist ivuxolimab in advanced cancers. Study-wide results and caveats: Expanded peripheral T-cell antigen specificity went undetermined. At 0.1-3.0 mg/kg, partial responders had clonal expansion among the lowest observed.

With respect to this clone: Its antigen is as yet unknown.

CDR3 size: 15 residues. Per germline, CDR1 SGDLS and CDR2 YYNGEE. V was clipped by 6 bases and J by 0 bases, with 12 bases between them. Generated by immunoSEQ multiplex PCR, the TCRdb table keeps only in-frame clones and is missing some. The table has 77,000 or so clones, 85% to 90% seen once; the top ten hold around 2%. The material was CD4+ or CD8+ T cells sorted from blood, obtained in a trial of the OX40 agonist ivuxolimab. This TCR derives from an adult with an advanced solid tumor such as melanoma, head and neck, liver or kidney cancer. This chain connects TRBV9 to TRBJ1-4, with D tentatively TRBD1 (6 bases). CDR3 sequence reads: CASNQGHATNEKLFF. In DNA, the CDR3 is TGTGCCAGCAACCAGGGGCATGCAACTAATGAAAAACTGTTTTTT.